This paragraph reports one T cell receptor (beta chain). The target antigen is unknown. This record comes from a study of T cell responses to AZD1222 COVID-19 vaccine. Study-wide findings and caveats: Only a handful of AZD1222 recipients were seropositive at baseline. Spike-specific TCR repertoires showed rising breadth and depth after two AZD1222 doses. Clonal diversity was possibly underestimated, and white British individuals and females predominated among donors.

The method was immunoSEQ multiplex PCR; TCRdb's version includes in-frame clones alone and lacks a portion of them. The sample comprises 90,000 to 150,000 clones, around nine tenths of which are singletons, and just over 3.5% rests with the top ten. Samples with a second dose at about 4 or about 12 weeks were pooled together. Sequencing was performed on peripheral blood, taken 28 days after the second AZD1222 dose. The receptor comes from an adult who received the AZD1222 COVID-19 vaccine.

CDR3 residues: CASSGTVAVTNYGYTF. The CDR3 coding sequence is TGTGCCAGCAGTGGGACAGTGGCTGTCACTAACTATGGCTACACCTTC. The gene calls are TRBV2 and TRBJ1-2, with TRBD1 as a possible D gene (6 bases). CDR3 length equals 16 residues. Trimming removed 4 bases at V and 0 bases at J, with 15 bases between. CDR1 SNHLY and CDR2 FYNNEI come from the germline V gene.